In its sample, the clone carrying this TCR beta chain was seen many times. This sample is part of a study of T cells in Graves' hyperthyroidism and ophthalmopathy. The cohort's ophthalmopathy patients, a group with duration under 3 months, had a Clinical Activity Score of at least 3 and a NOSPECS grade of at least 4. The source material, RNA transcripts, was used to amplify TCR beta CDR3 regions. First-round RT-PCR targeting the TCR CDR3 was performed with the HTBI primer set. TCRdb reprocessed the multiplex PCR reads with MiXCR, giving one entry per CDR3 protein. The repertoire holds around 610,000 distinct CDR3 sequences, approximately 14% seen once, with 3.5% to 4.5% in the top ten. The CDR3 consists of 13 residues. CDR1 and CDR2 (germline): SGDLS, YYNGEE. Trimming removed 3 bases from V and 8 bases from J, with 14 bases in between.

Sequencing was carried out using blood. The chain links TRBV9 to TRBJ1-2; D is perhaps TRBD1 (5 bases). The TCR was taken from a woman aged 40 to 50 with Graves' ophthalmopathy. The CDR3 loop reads CASSAGYSGGYTF. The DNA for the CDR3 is TGTGCCAGCAGCGCAGGGTACTCGGGGGGCTACACCTTC.